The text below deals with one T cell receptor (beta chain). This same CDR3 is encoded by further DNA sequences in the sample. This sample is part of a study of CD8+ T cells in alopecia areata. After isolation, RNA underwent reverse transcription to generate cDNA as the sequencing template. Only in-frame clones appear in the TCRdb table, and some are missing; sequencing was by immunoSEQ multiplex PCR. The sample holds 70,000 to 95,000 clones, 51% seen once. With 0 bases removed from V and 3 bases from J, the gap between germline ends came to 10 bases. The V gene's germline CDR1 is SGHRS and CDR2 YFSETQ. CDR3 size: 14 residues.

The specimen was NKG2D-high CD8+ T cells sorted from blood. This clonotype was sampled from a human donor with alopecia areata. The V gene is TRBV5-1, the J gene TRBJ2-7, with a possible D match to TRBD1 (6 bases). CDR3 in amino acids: CASSLETGGYEQYF. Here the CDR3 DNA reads TGCGCCAGCAGCTTGGAGACAGGTGGCTACGAGCAGTACTTC.